The clone carrying this T cell receptor (beta chain) has a handful of counts. Its cognate antigen is unknown. This record comes from a study of blood T cells in healthy people across ages. Points from the study as a whole: TCR beta diversity, measured per million T cells, fell in a roughly linear way with age. Comparison with aged donors showed that long-lived donors had more naive CD4+ cells and higher diversity.

A second PCR of 7 to 11 cycles used a sample-barcoded 5' primer and a J-beta primer mix. Each cDNA molecule was tagged by a template-switch adaptor with 12 random nucleotides. One entry per CDR3 protein results from TCRdb running MiXCR on the 5' RACE reads. The sample records about a million distinct CDR3 sequences, about 48% being singletons. V lost 1 base to trimming and J lost 2 bases, with 15 bases between them. The CDR3 length is 15 residues. The germline gives CDR1 SQVTM, CDR2 ANQGSEA. This TCR derives from a man younger than 45 in good health. V gene TRBV29-1 combines with J gene TRBJ2-7; D assignment may be TRBD1 or TRBD2 (6 bases each). The sample was blood. CDR3 DNA sequence: TGCAGCGTTGAAGGGTTGGAGGGGGGACCCTACGAGCAGTACTTC. It encodes CSVEGLEGGPYEQYF.